The sequence of this T cell receptor beta chain was determined in a study of T-cell reconstitution after alpha-beta-depleted transplantation in children. Preparation of the TCRbeta library was carried out with unique molecular identifiers. TCRdb independently ran MiXCR on the PCR reads; one entry per CDR3 protein. In the table there are 25,000 to 35,000 distinct CDR3 sequences, around 7% of which are singletons. V was trimmed by 4 bases and J by 3 bases, leaving 12 bases between them. In germline, CDR1 is MNHEY, CDR2 SMNVEV (reference sequence). The CDR3 extends over 15 amino acids. Study-level results: Fresh T-cell production supplied most of the T-cell counts and diversity seen one year after transplant. In some patients, recipient T cells and intrathymic progenitors surviving conditioning explained high day-60 diversity. By about two months after transplant, alpha-beta T cells reportedly arose from several hundred graft clones that had expanded.

This clonotype occurred many times. Its specificity is not known. Here the sequenced sample was peripheral blood, taken 60 days after TCRalphabeta/CD19-depleted stem cell transplant. The V call is TRBV27, the J call TRBJ2-2; D is undetermined. The receptor was isolated from a child in the first two years of life who had a stem cell transplant for acute myeloid leukemia, so the T cells may come from the graft donor. Here the CDR3 reads CASSSTETHTGELFF. In DNA, the CDR3 is TGTGCCAGCAGTTCCACCGAGACACACACCGGGGAGCTGTTTTTT.